The entry below gives a single T cell receptor beta chain sequence along with its context. The clone's antigen remains unknown. This record comes from a study of CXCR3-negative and CXCR3-positive naive CD8 T cells (dated by TCRdb to 2018 to 2020). A note on the overall study: Around 140 million TRB reads were obtained in total, roughly 1.5 +/- 0.3 million reads per library. Data from around 11 donors, pooled across two independent experiments, went into the diversity and physicochemical repertoire analyses. Naive subsets from a handful of donors and memory cells from 3 donors were included in the TRBV-TRBJ cluster analysis.

The CDR1 and CDR2 encoded by the germline V gene are SGDLS and YYNGEE. The CDR3 starts with the cysteine, ends with the phenylalanine, and has 14 residues. The protein alone is recorded here. Instrument used: NextSeq 550. The Human TCR Profiling Kit (MiLaboratory) was used to make UMI-labeled 5' RACE TRB cDNA libraries. cDNA synthesis used the entire amount of extracted RNA, and PCR amplification then used the entire amount of cDNA produced. Libraries were prepared in parallel using an identical number of PCR cycles. The authors processed their data as follows. With a requirement of at least two reads per UMI, MIGEC and MiXCR extracted about 50,000 +/- 10,000 unique UMI-labeled TRB cDNA molecules per library. On average, each library contained roughly 40,000 +/- 10,000 functional in-frame TRB CDR3 nucleotide clonotypes without stop codons. After each sample was downsampled to 5000 UMI-labeled TRB molecules, VDJtools was used to calculate diversity metrics such as normalized Shannon-Wiener and Chao1. VDJtools was used to calculate clonotype-size-weighted physicochemical properties of the central five CDR3 residues, namely interaction energy, strength, volume and Kidera factor 4. TCRdb reprocessed the public reads and reports one entry per CDR3 protein sequence, without DNA. Clone size and V and J calls follow TCRdb, not the original study. This sample's table contains around 110,000 distinct CDR3 sequences. 0.3% to 0.45% of the sample is held by the ten biggest clonotypes.

For every CD8+ T cell subset, approximately 330,000 cells were flow-sorted straight into RLT lysis buffer, and each subset was sorted in triplicate. Naive CD8+ T cells were defined stringently as CD45RO-CCR7+CD27+CD95- to exclude memory contaminants. Peripheral blood mononuclear cells were isolated from buffy coats using standard density gradient centrifugation. A FACSAria III was used to flow-sort naive CD8+ T cells into CXCR3-negative and CXCR3-positive populations. Total RNA was extracted from sorted cells using an RNeasy Mini Kit. General study outcomes and caveats: Both naive subsets had comparably high repertoire diversity, while memory CD8+ T cells had much lower repertoire diversity. Compared with CXCR3-negative naive cells, CXCR3-positive naive cells had TRB CDR3s with higher hydrophobicity (lower Kidera factor 4), lower energy, and higher strength and volume indices. Because surface CD5, which is linked to self-reactivity in mice, was comparable between the naive subsets, TCR interaction strength was also inferred from TRB CDR3 physicochemical properties. Naive CXCR3-negative and CXCR3-positive cells from the same donor showed similar TRBV-TRBJ usage, whereas memory cells showed distinct patterns. Because CXCR3 expression was partially decreased after cryopreservation, freshly isolated PBMCs were used for most assays.

The TCR sequence derives from a human donor in good health. Some clones in this sample may be carry-over from other donors' samples. The receptor chain draws on TRBV9 and TRBJ1-1. Source material: naive CXCR3+ CD8+ T cells from blood. Reading the label with the study, this specimen's cell subset or site is: CD45RO-CCR7+CD27+CD95- naive CD8+ T cells expressing CXCR3 (TNR3+). CDR3 sequence: CASSAHNANTEAFF.